This TCR beta chain was sequenced during a study of OX40 agonist ivuxolimab in advanced cancers. Remarks on this clone: Its antigen is still unknown.

This CDR3 is 13 amino acids long. Germline assignment: CDR1 MNHNS and CDR2 SASEGT. J lost 5 bases, V lost 4 bases, and 3 bases had no gene match. The study's findings and limits: Average numbers of expanded clones were greater in CD8+ T cells than in CD4+.

Sequencing was performed with immunoSEQ multiplex PCR; in TCRdb, only in-frame clones are kept and a portion is missing. The sample records about 120,000 clones, 85% to 90% being singletons. This receptor was taken from an adult with an advanced solid tumor such as melanoma, head and neck, liver or kidney cancer. Specimen: CD4+ or CD8+ T cells sorted from blood, collected in a trial of the OX40 agonist ivuxolimab. This chain connects TRBV6-1 to TRBJ2-3; 7 nucleotides align to TRBD1. The CDR3 here is CASSARDRDTQYF. The CDR3, as DNA: TGTGCCAGCAGTGCCCGGGACAGAGATACGCAGTATTTT.